This T cell receptor (beta chain) was obtained from a study of Ad26.COV2.S vaccination and SARS-CoV-2 variants. Study background: Sample donor was a member of the COV1001 Ad26.COV2.S trial arm. Ad26.COV2.S shots went into the muscle once or twice, 56 days apart.

Study-level findings and limits: The TCR breadth and depth analyses may have understated or missed part of the total T cell responses.

On this clone itself: Its antigen is unidentified.

The treatment denotes: about 20 received Ad26.COV2.S at low or high dose, single or two shots; 5 received placebo; per-sample allocation not given. At day 63 after the first vaccine or placebo injection, samples were drawn. Germline values: CDR1 MNHEY, CDR2 SMNVEV (reference sequence). Between the trimmed V and J ends, which lost 6 bases and 1 base, there was a span of 9 bases. This CDR3 comprises 13 residues. Using immunoSEQ multiplex PCR, the repertoire was profiled, and TCRdb retains in-frame clones only, with some absent. Of over 350,000 clones listed, about 88% were seen once; the top ten hold 3.5%.

The V call is TRBV27, the J call TRBJ1-1, with D hard to call. The receptor was derived from a person aged 18-60 years who received the Ad26.COV2.S COVID-19 vaccine or a placebo. The source material was peripheral blood, sampled in a trial of Ad26.COV2.S vaccine versus placebo. The CDR3 DNA reads TGTGCCAGCAGCTTGGAGGGGAACACTGAAGCTTTCTTT. Amino acids: CASSLEGNTEAFF.